A selection of T cell receptor beta chains follows, all from one sample in a study of T cells in Graves' hyperthyroidism and ophthalmopathy. TCRdb re-called the multiplex PCR reads through MiXCR, storing one row per CDR3 protein. The profile shows 300,000 to 400,000 distinct CDR3 sequences, under 20% of them singletons. Sequences were obtained from blood. The source is a man aged 18 to 35 with Graves' ophthalmopathy. Each CDR3 is given with its conserved first and last residue. The order of the fields is J gene, V gene, D gene, clone size, CDR3 DNA, CDR3 protein. D genes are given only for firm matches. Expanded clones get a size class; other rows say once, few or many, or leave the size out.

J gene: TRBJ1-4
V gene: TRBV5-1
D gene: .
clone size: many
CDR3 DNA: TGCGCCAGCAGCTTGAACGGGATAACAACTAATGAAAAACTGTTTTTT
CDR3 protein: CASSLNGITTNEKLFF

J gene: TRBJ1-2
V gene: TRBV7-9
D gene: .
clone size: .
CDR3 DNA: TGTGCCAGCAGCTTAGTACATAACTATGGCTACACCTTC
CDR3 protein: CASSLVHNYGYTF

J gene: TRBJ2-2
V gene: TRBV6-1
D gene: .
clone size: .
CDR3 DNA: TGTGCCAGCAGCCCGCTAAGGACCGGGGAGCTGTTTTTT
CDR3 protein: CASSPLRTGELFF

J gene: TRBJ2-7
V gene: TRBV24-1
D gene: .
clone size: once
CDR3 DNA: TGTGCCACCAGTGATGGGGGGCACGAGCAGTACTTC
CDR3 protein: CATSDGGHEQYF

J gene: TRBJ2-1
V gene: TRBV28
D gene: TRBD1
clone size: many
CDR3 DNA: TGTGCCAGCACCCACGGAGACAGGGGAATGGGTGAGCAGTTCTTC
CDR3 protein: CASTHGDRGMGEQFF

J gene: TRBJ2-3
V gene: TRBV20-1
D gene: TRBD1
clone size: many
CDR3 DNA: TGCAGTGCTCGGGACAGTTCTAGCACAGATACGCAGTATTTT
CDR3 protein: CSARDSSSTDTQYF

J gene: TRBJ2-7
V gene: TRBV9
D gene: TRBD2
clone size: .
CDR3 DNA: TGTGCCAGCAGCGTAGGGGGGGGGGTCTACGAGCAGTACTTC
CDR3 protein: CASSVGGGVYEQYF

J gene: TRBJ1-1
V gene: TRBV12-3/TRBV12-4
D gene: .
clone size: many
CDR3 DNA: TGTGCCAGCAGTTTTGGGAGGGGCCAATTCGCTGAAGCTTTCTTT
CDR3 protein: CASSFGRGQFAEAFF

J gene: TRBJ2-3
V gene: TRBV5-1
D gene: .
clone size: few
CDR3 DNA: TGCGCCAGCAGCCTAGGGACTTACACAGATACGCAGTATTTT
CDR3 protein: CASSLGTYTDTQYF

J gene: TRBJ2-3
V gene: TRBV9
D gene: .
clone size: .
CDR3 DNA: TGTGCCAGCAGCCCGAGGGGTAGGGGCACAGATACGCAGTATTTT
CDR3 protein: CASSPRGRGTDTQYF

J gene: TRBJ1-2
V gene: TRBV20-1
D gene: TRBD1
clone size: .
CDR3 DNA: TGCAGTGCGGCCCGACAGGGAGGGGTGTACTATGGCTACACCTTC
CDR3 protein: CSAARQGGVYYGYTF

J gene: TRBJ1-3
V gene: TRBV12-3/TRBV12-4
D gene: TRBD1
clone size: many
CDR3 DNA: TGTGCCAGCAGTTTAGTTGGGACAGGCTCTGGAAACACCATATATTTT
CDR3 protein: CASSLVGTGSGNTIYF

J gene: TRBJ2-3
V gene: TRBV12-3/TRBV12-4
D gene: .
clone size: many
CDR3 DNA: TGTGCCAGCAGCGCCCGCATCGGTAATACGCAGTATTTT
CDR3 protein: CASSARIGNTQYF

J gene: TRBJ2-3
V gene: TRBV7-2
D gene: .
clone size: many
CDR3 DNA: TGTGCCAGCAGCTTTGGTAGCGGAACAGATACGCAGTATTTT
CDR3 protein: CASSFGSGTDTQYF

J gene: TRBJ2-2
V gene: TRBV10-3
D gene: .
clone size: few
CDR3 DNA: TGTGCCATCAGTGGGTCCTTCACCGGGGAGCTGTTTTTT
CDR3 protein: CAISGSFTGELFF

J gene: TRBJ2-7
V gene: TRBV3-1
D gene: .
clone size: few
CDR3 DNA: TGTGCCAGCAGCCAAGTGGGTGGACATAACCAGCAGTACTTC
CDR3 protein: CASSQVGGHNQQYF

J gene: TRBJ1-1
V gene: TRBV6-1
D gene: .
clone size: few
CDR3 DNA: TGTGCCAGCACCTCCGGAACTCCGAACACTGAAGCTTTCTTT
CDR3 protein: CASTSGTPNTEAFF

J gene: TRBJ2-1
V gene: TRBV12-3/TRBV12-4
D gene: .
clone size: many
CDR3 DNA: TGTGCCAGCAGTGTAGGAGGGGTCAATGAGCAGTTCTTC
CDR3 protein: CASSVGGVNEQFF

J gene: TRBJ1-6
V gene: TRBV18
D gene: .
clone size: .
CDR3 DNA: TGTGCCAGCTCACCAGAACAGGGAAAGTCACCCCTCCACTTT
CDR3 protein: CASSPEQGKSPLHF

J gene: TRBJ2-7
V gene: TRBV11-2
D gene: TRBD2
clone size: many
CDR3 DNA: TGTGCCAGCTCCCGGTCGGGCGGGGGGGACTACGAGCAGTACTTC
CDR3 protein: CASSRSGGGDYEQYF

J gene: TRBJ2-5
V gene: TRBV29-1
D gene: .
clone size: .
CDR3 DNA: TGCAGCGTTGAATTGGAGACCCAGTACTTC
CDR3 protein: CSVELETQYF

J gene: TRBJ2-1
V gene: TRBV2
D gene: TRBD1
clone size: .
CDR3 DNA: TGTGCCAGCAGCGCCCACCGGGACAGGGGCGATGAGCAGTTCTTC
CDR3 protein: CASSAHRDRGDEQFF

J gene: TRBJ2-7
V gene: TRBV6-1
D gene: .
clone size: .
CDR3 DNA: TGTGCCAGCAGTCAACCTCCTAGGGACGAGCAGTACTTC
CDR3 protein: CASSQPPRDEQYF

J gene: TRBJ2-5
V gene: TRBV28
D gene: TRBD2
clone size: .
CDR3 DNA: TGTGCCAGCAGTTTATTGGGACTAGCGTCGGGAGAGACCCAGTACTTC
CDR3 protein: CASSLLGLASGETQYF

J gene: TRBJ1-1
V gene: TRBV2
D gene: .
clone size: many
CDR3 DNA: TGTGCCAGCAGTGACATCCACCCGGGGGATGAAGCTTTCTTT
CDR3 protein: CASSDIHPGDEAFF

J gene: TRBJ2-7
V gene: TRBV5-1
D gene: .
clone size: many
CDR3 DNA: TGCGCCAGCAGCTTGTCGGCCTCCTACGAGCAGTACTTC
CDR3 protein: CASSLSASYEQYF

J gene: TRBJ2-1
V gene: TRBV6-1
D gene: TRBD1
clone size: few
CDR3 DNA: TGTGCCAGCAGTGAGGGACAGGGGATCGGGCATGAGCAGTTCTTC
CDR3 protein: CASSEGQGIGHEQFF

J gene: TRBJ1-6
V gene: TRBV3-1
D gene: TRBD1
clone size: .
CDR3 DNA: TGTGCCAGCAGCCAAGATGACAGGGGGCAGGGCTCACCCCTCCACTTT
CDR3 protein: CASSQDDRGQGSPLHF

J gene: TRBJ1-1
V gene: TRBV5-1
D gene: TRBD1
clone size: many
CDR3 DNA: TGCGCCAGCAGCTTGAGGGGGACAGGCGGCACTGAAGCTTTCTTT
CDR3 protein: CASSLRGTGGTEAFF

J gene: TRBJ2-7
V gene: TRBV20-1
D gene: .
clone size: .
CDR3 DNA: TGCAGTGCTAGGGGGTCCCACTACGAGCAGTACTTC
CDR3 protein: CSARGSHYEQYF

J gene: TRBJ1-1
V gene: TRBV6-6
D gene: TRBD1
clone size: .
CDR3 DNA: TGTGCCAGCAGTTACCTTGCGGGACAGCGGAACACTGAAGCTTTCTTT
CDR3 protein: CASSYLAGQRNTEAFF

J gene: TRBJ2-3
V gene: TRBV28
D gene: .
clone size: many
CDR3 DNA: TGTGCCAGCAGCTTCGGATCTCGGGGACGCACAGATACGCAGTATTTT
CDR3 protein: CASSFGSRGRTDTQYF

J gene: TRBJ2-1
V gene: TRBV18
D gene: .
clone size: many
CDR3 DNA: TGTGCCAGCTCACCCGACAGCACGATTTACAATGAGCAGTTCTTC
CDR3 protein: CASSPDSTIYNEQFF

J gene: TRBJ2-4
V gene: TRBV12-3/TRBV12-4
D gene: .
clone size: few
CDR3 DNA: TGTGCCAGCAGTCAGACAGACATTCAGTACTTC
CDR3 protein: CASSQTDIQYF

J gene: TRBJ1-2
V gene: TRBV28
D gene: .
clone size: .
CDR3 DNA: TGTGCCAGCCGCCAGGGGGGCTACACCTTC
CDR3 protein: CASRQGGYTF

J gene: TRBJ2-7
V gene: TRBV6-1
D gene: .
clone size: many
CDR3 DNA: TGTGCCAGCATTGAGGGGCAGGACAGTCCCTACGAGCAGTACTTC
CDR3 protein: CASIEGQDSPYEQYF

J gene: TRBJ1-2
V gene: TRBV11-2
D gene: .
clone size: many
CDR3 DNA: TGTGCCAGCAGCTTAGAGGTAGTCGGCGGCGGATTATATGGCTACACCTTC
CDR3 protein: CASSLEVVGGGLYGYTF

J gene: TRBJ1-6
V gene: TRBV20-1
D gene: .
clone size: few
CDR3 DNA: TGCAGTGCTCGAGACCATTCACCCCTCCACTTT
CDR3 protein: CSARDHSPLHF

J gene: TRBJ2-7
V gene: TRBV7-9
D gene: .
clone size: many
CDR3 DNA: TGTGCCAGCAACTCGGGGACGCTTTTCTACGAGCAGTACTTC
CDR3 protein: CASNSGTLFYEQYF

J gene: TRBJ1-3
V gene: TRBV9
D gene: .
clone size: .
CDR3 DNA: TGTGCCAGCAGCGTAGAGGGCCAGAGTGGAAACACCATATATTTT
CDR3 protein: CASSVEGQSGNTIYF

J gene: TRBJ2-1
V gene: TRBV2
D gene: .
clone size: many
CDR3 DNA: TGTGCCAGCAATATAGGGTTAGATGAGCAGTTCTTC
CDR3 protein: CASNIGLDEQFF

J gene: TRBJ2-7
V gene: TRBV6-1
D gene: .
clone size: .
CDR3 DNA: TGTGCCAGCAGTGAAGAAGGAGGGGGTGCTTACGAGCAGTACTTC
CDR3 protein: CASSEEGGGAYEQYF

J gene: TRBJ2-3
V gene: TRBV2
D gene: .
clone size: many
CDR3 DNA: TGTGCCAGCTTGACTAACGACCTAAGCACAGATACGCAGTATTTT
CDR3 protein: CASLTNDLSTDTQYF

J gene: TRBJ2-1
V gene: TRBV5-5
D gene: TRBD1
clone size: .
CDR3 DNA: TGTGCCAGCTTAGATTCCGGGACAGGGGGCTATGAGCAGTTCTTC
CDR3 protein: CASLDSGTGGYEQFF

J gene: TRBJ1-4
V gene: TRBV7-6
D gene: .
clone size: many
CDR3 DNA: TGTGCCAGCAGCCAACAAGCAACTAATGAAAAACTGTTTTTT
CDR3 protein: CASSQQATNEKLFF